The rows below give T cell receptor beta chains drawn from one sample of a study of metastatic and nonmetastatic thyroid tumors. TCRdb reprocessed the PCR reads via MiXCR. The sample lists more than 4,000 clones; 35% were seen once. Source material: adjacent normal tissue. These receptors all come from a female donor with papillary thyroid cancer or a benign thyroid nodule (not recorded which). Some clones in this sample may be carry-over from other donors' samples. Both conserved end residues are part of each CDR3. D genes are given only for firm matches. Expanded clones are given a class, and other clones once, few, many or no size at all.

cdr3_nt	cdr3_aa	j_call	v_call	clone_size	d_call
TGTGCCAGCAGCTCTGACAGGGGGAACACCGGGGAGCTGTTTTTT	CASSSDRGNTGELFF	TRBJ2-2	TRBV5-6	once	TRBD1
TGCAGTGCTAGAGTTCACCGGGAGGTCTCACCCCTCCACTTT	CSARVHREVSPLHF	TRBJ1-6	TRBV20-1	medium-sized	NA
TGTGCCAGCAGTTCGACTAGCGGGACAGATACGCAGTATTTT	CASSSTSGTDTQYF	TRBJ2-3	TRBV28	few	TRBD2
TGTGCCAGCAGCTTACGAAACTTGAACACTGAAGCTTTCTTT	CASSLRNLNTEAFF	TRBJ1-1	TRBV7-9	once	NA
TGTGCCAGCAGTGGAGGGTTTCAGGGAATAGGAGGCTACACCTTC	CASSGGFQGIGGYTF	TRBJ1-2	TRBV2	few	NA
TGTGCCAGCAGGCGGGACACCTACGAGCAGTACTTC	CASRRDTYEQYF	TRBJ2-7	TRBV2	few	NA
TGTGCCAGCTCCTACCAAGAGACCCAGTACTTC	CASSYQETQYF	TRBJ2-5	TRBV12-3/TRBV12-4	large	NA
TGTGCCAGCAGCCAAGATTTCCCCGGGACAACCTACGAGCAGTACTTC	CASSQDFPGTTYEQYF	TRBJ2-7	TRBV4-2	NA	NA
TGTGCCAGTAGTATAGATGGGGACTACGAGCAGTACTTC	CASSIDGDYEQYF	TRBJ2-7	TRBV19	NA	NA
TGTGCCAGCAGCTTGACAGGGGGTTACGAGCAGTACTTC	CASSLTGGYEQYF	TRBJ2-7	TRBV11-2	NA	TRBD1
TGTGCCAGCAGCCCGCTGGGCTCTGGAAACACCATATATTTT	CASSPLGSGNTIYF	TRBJ1-3	TRBV14	NA	NA
TGCGCCAGCAGCTTGGCACAGGGTAACACCGGGGAGCTGTTTTTT	CASSLAQGNTGELFF	TRBJ2-2	TRBV5-1	NA	NA
TGTGCTAGTGGTTTGGCCCGGACTCGCGCCCCAAATGAGCAGTTCTTC	CASGLARTRAPNEQFF	TRBJ2-1	TRBV12-5	NA	NA
TGTGCCAGCAGCCCTAGAGCTGTAGCGGTTAACACCGGGGAGCTGTTTTTT	CASSPRAVAVNTGELFF	TRBJ2-2	TRBV11-1	NA	NA
TGCAGTGCTAAGGTCGGCAGCCGATTGAACACTGAAGCTTTCTTT	CSAKVGSRLNTEAFF	TRBJ1-1	TRBV20-1	NA	NA
TGCAGTGCGATTCCGCTAGAGTATTCGGGTGGCTTCACCTTC	CSAIPLEYSGGFTF	TRBJ1-2	TRBV20-1	NA	NA
TGTGCCAGCAGGGACGGGGTAGGTGGCTACACCTTC	CASRDGVGGYTF	TRBJ1-2	TRBV6-1	few	NA
TGTGCCAGCACGTTAGGGGGCGCCGAATCACCCCTCCACTTT	CASTLGGAESPLHF	TRBJ1-6	TRBV25-1	NA	TRBD1
TGTGCCAGTAGTGCCGGGACAGGCTATCATCAGCCCCAGCATTTT	CASSAGTGYHQPQHF	TRBJ1-5	TRBV19	NA	TRBD1
TGTGCCAGCAGCGTTGCTCCGGGACAGGGGGGGGAACTGTTTTTT	CASSVAPGQGGELFF	TRBJ1-4	TRBV2	NA	TRBD1
TGTGCCAGCAGCTTCTCAGGTAGCAATCAGCCCCAGCATTTT	CASSFSGSNQPQHF	TRBJ1-5	TRBV7-2	NA	NA
TGTGCCAGCAGTAAAACCGAGCGGGCGCAGCCCCAGGATTTT	CASSKTERAQPQDF	TRBJ1-5	TRBV12-3/TRBV12-4	NA	NA
TGTGCCAGCAGCCCCACACAGGGGGCTGAGACCCAGTACTTC	CASSPTQGAETQYF	TRBJ2-5	TRBV7-9	NA	TRBD1
TGTGCCAGCACCACGGGCAGGCTCGGACAGCCCCAGCATTTT	CASTTGRLGQPQHF	TRBJ1-5	TRBV2	NA	NA
TGTGCCAGCAGTTACACGGACTTCAGTCTGGGGTCACCCCTCCACTTT	CASSYTDFSLGSPLHF	TRBJ1-6	TRBV6-5	few	NA
TGTGCCAGCAGCTTACCGGGAGGGGGCTACGAGCAGTACTTC	CASSLPGGGYEQYF	TRBJ2-7	TRBV11-2	NA	TRBD2
TGTGCCAGCAGTCTGGATAATGGGGGCGAGGGTCAGCCCCAGCATTTT	CASSLDNGGEGQPQHF	TRBJ1-5	TRBV28	NA	NA
TGTGCCACCAGCAGAGATTCAACTTTTAGCTCCTACGAGCAGTACTTC	CATSRDSTFSSYEQYF	TRBJ2-7	TRBV15	few	NA
TGCAGTGCTAGAGGGGAAACGGGCCGGGCCTACGAGCAGTACTTC	CSARGETGRAYEQYF	TRBJ2-7	TRBV20-1	NA	NA
TGTGCCTGCAGTCGACCAGCGGATAACACTTGGGAGCTGTTTTTT	CACSRPADNTWELFF	TRBJ2-2	TRBV6-1	NA	NA
TGTGCCAGCACCTACTCGACAGGGAATCAGCCCCAGCATTTT	CASTYSTGNQPQHF	TRBJ1-5	TRBV12-3/TRBV12-4	medium-sized	TRBD1
TGTGCCAGCAGCTTGGGGACAACCGAGCAGTACTTC	CASSLGTTEQYF	TRBJ2-7	TRBV11-2	few	NA
TGTGCCAGCAGTTTATCGTTTCCGGACAGGGGCCGGGAGCTGTTTTTT	CASSLSFPDRGRELFF	TRBJ2-2	TRBV27	few	TRBD1
TGTGCCAGCAGCCTTGATGGGGATAGCAATCAGCCCCAGCATTTT	CASSLDGDSNQPQHF	TRBJ1-5	TRBV7-9	NA	NA
TGTGCCAGCAGTTTGGTCGGAAGGGAGACCCAGTACTTC	CASSLVGRETQYF	TRBJ2-5	TRBV28	large	NA
TGCGCCAGCAGCGCCGGGACAGGGAACTACAATGAGCAGTTCTTC	CASSAGTGNYNEQFF	TRBJ2-1	TRBV5-1	NA	TRBD1
TGTGCCACCGGACGAGCCGTGGGGGAGCAGTACTTC	CATGRAVGEQYF	TRBJ2-7	TRBV24-1	once	NA
TGCGCCAGTAGCCCCGCGGGGTTGGTGTTGGGCTACACCTTC	CASSPAGLVLGYTF	TRBJ1-2	TRBV4-3	NA	NA
TGTGCCAGCAGCCAAGAGTTATTAGGGGGCCACAAGGTAGAGACCCAGTACTTC	CASSQELLGGHKVETQYF	TRBJ2-5	TRBV4-2	many	TRBD1
TGTGCCAGCAGCCGTAGGGGGGGGCAGGCCATGAACACTGAAGCTTTCTTT	CASSRRGGQAMNTEAFF	TRBJ1-1	TRBV11-1	NA	NA
TGCAGTGCTAGAGAGGGTCTGGCGGGCTTCTCCTACGAGCAGTACTTC	CSAREGLAGFSYEQYF	TRBJ2-7	TRBV20-1	few	NA
TGTGCCAGCAGTGATCGAAGGCAGGGTGGCGAGCAGTACTTC	CASSDRRQGGEQYF	TRBJ2-7	TRBV6-1	NA	NA
TGTGCCAGCAGCCCACTCGGACTAGCGGGAGACGGCGAGCAGTACTTC	CASSPLGLAGDGEQYF	TRBJ2-7	TRBV14	few	TRBD2
TGTGCCAGCAGTACTAGCGGGGGGGGAGTCGGGGAGCTGTTTTTT	CASSTSGGGVGELFF	TRBJ2-2	TRBV6-1	NA	TRBD2
TGTGCCAGCAGTTTTTTAAACCCAGGCGGGAGTCCCTCCTACAATGAGCAGTTCTTC	CASSFLNPGGSPSYNEQFF	TRBJ2-1	TRBV12-3/TRBV12-4	NA	TRBD2
TGCGCCAGCAGCTTGGCCAAGTCGGGGGCCAGGAATCAGCCCCAGCATTTT	CASSLAKSGARNQPQHF	TRBJ1-5	TRBV5-1	large	NA
TGTGCCAGCAGTTACTCTAACGACAGGGATTCACCCCTCCACTTT	CASSYSNDRDSPLHF	TRBJ1-6	TRBV6-2/TRBV6-3	few	TRBD1
TGTGCCATCAGTGGGTCGCCCGGCTATGGCTACACCTTC	CAISGSPGYGYTF	TRBJ1-2	TRBV10-3	few	NA
TGTGCCACTGGACAGGGTCCTAACTATGGCTACACCTTC	CATGQGPNYGYTF	TRBJ1-2	TRBV6-1	few	TRBD1
TGTGCCAGCAGGCTGACCGCAGGCCACTCTGGAAACACCATATATTTT	CASRLTAGHSGNTIYF	TRBJ1-3	TRBV6-2/TRBV6-3	few	NA
TGCAGTGCTAGTGGGCAGGGTGGACAGCCCCAGCATTTT	CSASGQGGQPQHF	TRBJ1-5	TRBV20-1	NA	NA